These T cell receptor beta chains were read from a single sample in a study of molecular identifiers for immune sequencing clone quantification. TCRdb recomputed calls from the PCR reads with MiXCR, one row per CDR3 protein. Found here are under 650,000 distinct CDR3 sequences, about 20% of them singletons; the top ten hold 0.85%. Sequencing input: naive CD8+ T cells from blood, with Jurkat cell RNA spiked in. These TCRs come from a human donor in good health. Some libraries in this study had Jurkat cell RNA spiked in. CDR3s include the opening cysteine and the closing phenylalanine or tryptophan.

v_call	j_call	cdr3_aa
TRBV5-1	TRBJ2-3	CASSLYSAFTDTQYF
TRBV19	TRBJ2-5	CASSIEQRDLETQYF
TRBV9	TRBJ2-3	CASSAPRGGGTDTQYF
TRBV3-1	TRBJ1-5	CANSLGRVSNQPQHF
TRBV10-3	TRBJ2-3	CATRLAGLTDTQYF
TRBV7-9	TRBJ2-3	CASSLADLALDTQYF
TRBV7-2	TRBJ2-1	CASSLAPHFEQFF
TRBV7-9	TRBJ2-6	CASSPPTSFGFGANVLTF
TRBV19	TRBJ1-5	CASSTGTRGNQPQHF
TRBV12-3/TRBV12-4	TRBJ2-5	CASSPGTEVQETQYF
TRBV7-6	TRBJ2-3	CASSLSPMSVVPDTQYF
TRBV27	TRBJ1-2	CASSLQGFYGYTF
TRBV7-9	TRBJ1-4	CASSARTASNEKLFF
TRBV20-1	TRBJ2-5	CSARGTSGSLSIPHGASTGTQYF
TRBV9	TRBJ1-1	CASSVGTGVRAFF
TRBV27	TRBJ1-5	CASSSPPDPQHF
TRBV30	TRBJ2-7	CAWSDGLTYEQYF
TRBV4-3	TRBJ1-1	CASSQGLGTEMNTEAFF
TRBV19	TRBJ1-1	CASRRVWDTKSTEAFF
TRBV20-1	TRBJ2-3	CSARDPAGQPADTQYF
TRBV30	TRBJ1-5	CGMGLDQPQHF
TRBV6-2/TRBV6-3	TRBJ2-1	CASSYVRDDNEQLF
TRBV6-2/TRBV6-3	TRBJ2-5	CASSYRAFSETQYF
TRBV25-1	TRBJ2-3	CASSRGAQYF
TRBV18	TRBJ2-7	CASSGTSDYEQYF
TRBV29-1	TRBJ1-1	CTTSGAGTEAFF
TRBV29-1	TRBJ2-5	CSVDNWELKGETQYF
TRBV5-6	TRBJ2-3	CVSGLGTDTQYF
TRBV4-3	TRBJ1-2	CASSQDVRISSLFVGGYTF
TRBV20-1	TRBJ2-7	CSATGTATEQYF
TRBV6-2/TRBV6-3	TRBJ1-5	CASRVFGTGSQPQHF
TRBV5-1	TRBJ2-3	CASSTLAADTQYF
TRBV24-1	TRBJ2-7	CAASRKRALTYEQYF
TRBV28	TRBJ2-7	CASLPGRELYEQYF
TRBV24-1	TRBJ2-1	CATSDLGSNNVRFF
TRBV12-5	TRBJ2-3	CASGPQESTDTQYF
TRBV7-9	TRBJ1-2	CASSYRDRGDYGYTF
TRBV12-3/TRBV12-4	TRBJ2-5	CASSFTSEETQYF
TRBV4-3	TRBJ2-7	CASSQHAAGRNLGDYEQYF
TRBV7-2	TRBJ2-1	CASSLARTRRGDSYNEQFF
TRBV30	TRBJ1-5	CAWSDVGDQPQHF
TRBV4-1	TRBJ1-4	CASSQELYRAANEKLFF
TRBV9	TRBJ2-6	CASSVGALGANVLTF